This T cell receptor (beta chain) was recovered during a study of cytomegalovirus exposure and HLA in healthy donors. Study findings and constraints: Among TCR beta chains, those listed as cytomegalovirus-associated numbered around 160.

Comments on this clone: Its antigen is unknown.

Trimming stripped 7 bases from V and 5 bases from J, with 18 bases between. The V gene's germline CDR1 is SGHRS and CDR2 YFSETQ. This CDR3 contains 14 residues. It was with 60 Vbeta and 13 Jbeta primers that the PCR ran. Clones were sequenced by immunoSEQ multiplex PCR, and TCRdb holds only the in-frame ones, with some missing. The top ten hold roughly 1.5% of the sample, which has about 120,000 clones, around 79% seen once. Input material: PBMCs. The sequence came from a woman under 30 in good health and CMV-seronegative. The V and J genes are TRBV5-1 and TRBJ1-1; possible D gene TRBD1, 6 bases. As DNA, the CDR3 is TGCGCCAGCGGGGGCGGCGGGAGTAGGACTGAAGCTTTCTTT. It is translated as CASGGGGSRTEAFF.